This entry lists 9 T cell receptor beta chains sequenced from one sample in a study of beta chain features in type 1 diabetes. Study-wide findings and caveats: Among patients with Type 1 diabetes, TCRB CDR3s were moderately but significantly shorter in every one of the four CD4+ subsets.

For these TCRs, the target antigens are not known. Of the isolated RNA, all was reverse transcribed, and so the sequenced material was expressed TCRB transcripts. Clones were sequenced by immunoSEQ multiplex PCR, and TCRdb holds only the in-frame ones, with some missing. Of 310,000 or so clones in the sample, 15% are singletons; the top ten hold roughly 0.015%. Sequencing was performed on naive CD4+ T cells from blood. The receptors originated from a man between 18 and 29 years old with type 1 diabetes.

The CDR3 sequence is CASSLDGGYTF. The CDR3 DNA is TGCGCCAGCAGCTTGGACGGTGGCTACACCTTC. The chain couples TRBV5-1 to TRBJ1-2; unclear D gene. Deletions cut 0 bases from V and 7 bases from J, with 4 bases between. The CDR3 runs 11 residues. Per the germline V gene, CDR1 is SGHRS and CDR2 is YFSETQ.

This clone occurred a few times. The rearrangement joins TRBV15 to TRBJ2-2; 8 nucleotides match TRBD2. This CDR3 contains 16 residues. Losses at the gene ends were 6 bases for V and 1 base for J; bases not matched to a gene: 7. Germline lookup yields CDR1 LNHNV and CDR2 YYDKDF (reference sequence). This CDR3 is CATSGSSGLNTGELFF. CDR3 DNA sequence: TGTGCCACCAGTGGCTCTAGCGGGTTGAACACCGGGGAGCTGTTTTTT.

The chain carries TRBV6-6 and TRBJ1-4; perhaps TRBD1 as D (6 bases). CDR3 length: 13 residues. The V and J ends lost 6 bases and 11 bases respectively, with 16 bases between them. CDR1 and CDR2 (germline): MNHNY, SVGAGI (reference sequence). Here the CDR3 DNA reads TGTGCCAGCAGACCACAGGGTTCCGGGAAACTGTTTTTT. It codes for CASRPQGSGKLFF.

The chain is built from TRBV27 and TRBJ2-1; a weak D match, TRBD1 (5 bases). CDR3 length equals 14 residues. The germline gives CDR1 MNHEY, CDR2 SMNVEV (reference sequence). The V end was cut by 4 bases, the J end by 2 bases, with 9 bases between. In DNA, the CDR3 is TGTGCCAGCAGTTCCCGGACACCCTACAATGAGCAGTTCTTC. Amino acid sequence: CASSSRTPYNEQFF.

The rearrangement joins TRBV10-3 to TRBJ1-5; D is perhaps TRBD1 (5 bases). Germline lookup yields CDR1 ENHRY and CDR2 SYGVKD. CDR3 size: 14 residues. The V and J ends lost 0 bases and 7 bases respectively, with 10 bases between them. The CDR3 loop reads CAISESDRRQPQHF. The CDR3 DNA reads as TGTGCCATCAGTGAGTCCGACAGAAGGCAGCCCCAGCATTTT.

The table lists this clone with a few counts. J is TRBJ2-3 and V is TRBV27, with D possibly TRBD1 on 6 matching bases. Germline lookup yields CDR1 MNHEY and CDR2 SMNVEV (reference sequence). This CDR3 has 15 amino acids. V lost 11 bases, J lost 10 bases, and 28 bases lay in between. The CDR3 nucleotides read TGTGCCCATCCGGCACAGGGCGCGCGAAGGGTACCGCAGTATTTT. Translating it yields CAHPAQGARRVPQYF.

This clone was observed a handful of times. The V call is TRBV9, the J call TRBJ2-7, with TRBD1 matching over 10 bases. The CDR3 consists of 15 residues. V lost 3 bases, J lost 5 bases, and 8 bases stayed unmatched. Germline-derived CDR1 and CDR2 are SGDLS and YYNGEE. This chain's CDR3 is CASSEGGTGDDEQYF. The CDR3 bases are TGTGCCAGCAGCGAGGGGGGGACAGGGGATGACGAGCAGTACTTC.

The chain carries TRBV5-1 and TRBJ2-3; 10 bases match TRBD2. This CDR3 has 18 amino acids. CDR1 and CDR2 (germline): SGHRS, YFSETQ. V shed 6 bases and J 1 base; nucleotides not matched to a gene: 14. CDR3 region: CASNWHRSGRAGTDTQYF. CDR3 nucleotide sequence: TGCGCCAGCAATTGGCATCGAAGCGGGAGGGCGGGCACAGATACGCAGTATTTT.

This clone has more than one count but fewer than ten. The chain uses TRBV2 and TRBJ2-5; 9 bases map to TRBD1. The CDR3 extends over 12 amino acids. The J segment lost 9 bases and the V segment lost 6 bases, leaving 5 bases of the junction unmatched. CDR1 SNHLY and CDR2 FYNNEI come from the germline V gene. The CDR3 DNA sequence: TGTGCCAGCAGCGGACAGGGGAGGGCCCAGTACTTC. This encodes CASSGQGRAQYF.